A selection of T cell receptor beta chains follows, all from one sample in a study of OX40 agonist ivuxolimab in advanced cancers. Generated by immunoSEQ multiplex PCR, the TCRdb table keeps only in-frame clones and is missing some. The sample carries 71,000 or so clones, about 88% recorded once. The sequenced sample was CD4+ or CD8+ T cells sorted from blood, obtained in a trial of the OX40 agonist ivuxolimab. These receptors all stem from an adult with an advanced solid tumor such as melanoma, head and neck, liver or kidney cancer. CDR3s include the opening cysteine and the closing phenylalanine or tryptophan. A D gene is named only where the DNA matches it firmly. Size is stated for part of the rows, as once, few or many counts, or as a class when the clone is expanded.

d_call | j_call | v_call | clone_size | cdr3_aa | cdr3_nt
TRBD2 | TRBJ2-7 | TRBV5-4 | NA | CASSSRLAGRARGEQYF | TGTGCCAGCAGCTCTCGATTAGCGGGGAGGGCCCGCGGCGAGCAGTACTTC
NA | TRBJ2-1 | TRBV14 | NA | CASSQDWGSSYNEQFF | TGTGCCAGCAGCCAAGATTGGGGATCATCCTACAATGAGCAGTTCTTC
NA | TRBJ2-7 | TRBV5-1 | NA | CASSKDGISSYEQYF | TGCGCCAGCAGTAAGGACGGGATTAGCTCCTACGAGCAGTACTTC
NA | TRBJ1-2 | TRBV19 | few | CASSIGTVYGYTF | TGTGCCAGTAGTATAGGGACGGTCTATGGCTACACCTTC
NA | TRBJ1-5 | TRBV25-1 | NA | CASSWLNQPQHF | TGTGCCAGCAGTTGGTTAAATCAGCCCCAGCATTTT
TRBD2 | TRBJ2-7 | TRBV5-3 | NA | CARSLGLAGVNNEQYF | TGTGCCAGAAGCTTGGGACTAGCGGGAGTGAACAACGAGCAGTACTTC
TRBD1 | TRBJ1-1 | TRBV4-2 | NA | CASSQEYRQGTTEAFF | TGTGCCAGCAGCCAAGAATATCGACAGGGGACCACTGAAGCTTTCTTT
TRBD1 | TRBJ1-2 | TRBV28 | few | CASSSGTGGYTF | TGTGCCAGCAGTTCTGGGACAGGTGGCTACACCTTC
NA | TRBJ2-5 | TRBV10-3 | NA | CAISVGGVQETQYF | TGTGCCATCAGTGTAGGGGGTGTACAAGAGACCCAGTACTTC
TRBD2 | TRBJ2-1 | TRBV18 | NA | CASSANPSGSPSSYNEQFF | TGTGCCAGCTCAGCAAACCCTAGCGGGAGCCCGAGCTCCTACAATGAGCAGTTCTTC
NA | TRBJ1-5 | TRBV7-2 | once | CASSLGQGSNQPQHF | TGTGCCAGCAGCTTAGGGCAGGGAAGCAATCAGCCCCAGCATTTT
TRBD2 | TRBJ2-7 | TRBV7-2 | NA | CASSLALASGIYEQYF | TGTGCCAGCAGCTTAGCGCTGGCTAGCGGGATCTACGAGCAGTACTTC
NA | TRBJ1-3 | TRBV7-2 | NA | CASSLPGRTGNTIYF | TGTGCCAGCAGCTTACCGGGACGGACTGGAAACACCATATATTTT
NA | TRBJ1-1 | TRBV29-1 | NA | CSVEAGSNTEAFF | TGCAGCGTTGAAGCCGGGTCCAACACTGAAGCTTTCTTT
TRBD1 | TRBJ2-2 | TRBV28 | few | CASNDRDSYTGELFF | TGTGCCAGCAATGACCGGGACAGCTACACCGGGGAGCTGTTTTTT
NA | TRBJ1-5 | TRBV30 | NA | CAWSGGGGNQPQHF | TGTGCCTGGAGTGGCGGGGGTGGCAATCAGCCCCAGCATTTT
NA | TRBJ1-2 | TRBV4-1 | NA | CASSQDRTAHGYTF | TGCGCCAGCAGCCAAGATAGGACAGCACATGGCTACACCTTC
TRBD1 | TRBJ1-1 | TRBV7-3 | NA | CASTNERQGIMNTEAFF | TGTGCCAGCACCAATGAAAGACAGGGAATCATGAACACTGAAGCTTTCTTT
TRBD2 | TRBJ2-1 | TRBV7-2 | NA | CASSSPTSGSNEQFF | TGTGCCAGCAGCAGCCCGACTAGCGGGAGCAATGAGCAGTTCTTC
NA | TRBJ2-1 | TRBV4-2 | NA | CASSHRGLDNEQFF | TGTGCCAGCAGCCACCGTGGACTCGACAATGAGCAGTTCTTC
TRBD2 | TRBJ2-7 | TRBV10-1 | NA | CAQLGRYSYEQYF | TGCGCCCAGCTCGGGAGGTACTCCTACGAGCAGTACTTC
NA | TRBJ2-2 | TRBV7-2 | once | CASSPDLNTGELFF | TGTGCCAGCAGCCCCGACCTGAACACCGGGGAGCTGTTTTTT
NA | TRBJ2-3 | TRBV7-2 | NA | CASSLGARTDTQYF | TGTGCCAGCAGCTTAGGGGCCCGCACAGATACGCAGTATTTT
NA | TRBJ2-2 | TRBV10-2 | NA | CASSELGTGELFF | TGCGCCAGCAGTGAGCTTGGCACCGGGGAGCTGTTTTTT
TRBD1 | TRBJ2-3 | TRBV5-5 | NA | CASSWTGGTDTQYF | TGTGCCAGCAGCTGGACAGGGGGCACAGATACGCAGTATTTT
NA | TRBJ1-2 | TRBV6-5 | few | CASRGGYGAYGYTF | TGTGCCAGCAGGGGGGGGTATGGGGCCTATGGCTACACCTTC
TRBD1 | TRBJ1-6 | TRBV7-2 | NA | CASSARQGNNSPLHF | TGTGCCAGCAGCGCCCGACAGGGGAATAATTCACCCCTCCACTTT
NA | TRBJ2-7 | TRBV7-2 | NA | CASSVQPRSSYEQYF | TGTGCCAGCAGCGTCCAGCCCAGGAGCTCCTACGAGCAGTACTTC
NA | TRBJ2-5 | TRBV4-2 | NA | CASSQAETQYF | TGTGCCAGCAGCCAAGCGGAGACCCAGTACTTC
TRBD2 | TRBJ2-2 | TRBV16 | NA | CASSQSPRASGYTSFPGELFF | TGTGCCAGCAGCCAATCCCCTCGGGCTAGCGGGTATACTTCGTTTCCCGGGGAGCTGTTTTTT
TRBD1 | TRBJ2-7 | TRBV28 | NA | CASWGQGGEQYF | TGTGCCAGCTGGGGACAGGGGGGAGAGCAGTACTTC
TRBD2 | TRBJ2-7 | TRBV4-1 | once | CASSQDRTSGLPYEQYF | TGCGCCAGCAGCCAAGATCGAACTAGCGGCCTTCCGTACGAGCAGTACTTC
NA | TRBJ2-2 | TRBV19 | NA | CASSLGTNTGELFF | TGTGCCAGCTCTTTGGGGACGAACACCGGGGAGCTGTTTTTT
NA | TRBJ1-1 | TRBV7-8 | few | CASSLAQLNTEAFF | TGTGCCAGCAGCTTAGCACAATTGAACACTGAAGCTTTCTTT
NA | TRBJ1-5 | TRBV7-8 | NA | CASSLAQVQEVYQPQHF | TGTGCCAGCAGCTTAGCGCAAGTACAGGAGGTTTATCAGCCCCAGCATTTT
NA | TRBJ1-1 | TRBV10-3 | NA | CAISEGTPEAFF | TGTGCCATCAGTGAGGGGACACCCGAAGCTTTCTTT
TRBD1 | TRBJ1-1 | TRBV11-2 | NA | CASSLTGDTEAFF | TGTGCCAGCAGCTTAACAGGGGACACTGAAGCTTTCTTT
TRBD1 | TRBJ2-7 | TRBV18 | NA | CASSPGTGGYEQYF | TGTGCCAGCTCACCCGGGACAGGGGGCTACGAGCAGTACTTC
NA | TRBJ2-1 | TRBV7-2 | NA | CASSFASYEQFF | TGTGCCAGCAGCTTCGCTTCGTATGAGCAGTTCTTC
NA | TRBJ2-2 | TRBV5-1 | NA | CAAGETNTGELFF | TGCGCCGCTGGGGAGACGAACACCGGGGAGCTGTTTTTT
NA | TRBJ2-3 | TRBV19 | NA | CASTPGYSTDTQYF | TGTGCCAGTACCCCAGGGTATAGCACAGATACGCAGTATTTT
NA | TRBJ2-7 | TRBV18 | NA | CASSPPAGYEQYF | TGTGCCAGCTCCCCTCCTGCAGGGTACGAGCAGTACTTC
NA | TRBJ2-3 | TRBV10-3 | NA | CAISESRDSTDTQYF | TGTGCCATCAGTGAGTCTAGGGACAGCACAGATACGCAGTATTTT
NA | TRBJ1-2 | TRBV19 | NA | CASNGREANYGYTF | TGTGCCAGTAACGGCAGGGAAGCTAACTATGGCTACACCTTC
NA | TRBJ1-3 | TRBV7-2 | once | CASSLSGNTIYF | TGTGCCAGCAGCTTAAGTGGAAACACCATATATTTT
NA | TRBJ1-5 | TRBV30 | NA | CAWSVGVTYNSNQPQHF | TGTGCCTGGAGTGTGGGGGTCACCTATAATAGCAATCAGCCCCAGCATTTT
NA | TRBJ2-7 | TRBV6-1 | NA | CASSETRYPSSYEQYF | TGTGCCAGCAGTGAAACGAGGTATCCAAGCTCCTACGAGCAGTACTTC
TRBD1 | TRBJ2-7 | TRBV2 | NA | CATQGTGTYEQYF | TGTGCCACCCAGGGGACAGGGACCTACGAGCAGTACTTC
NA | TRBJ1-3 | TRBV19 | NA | CASLPPGRRSGNTIYF | TGTGCCAGCCTACCCCCGGGACGCCGCTCTGGAAACACCATATATTTT
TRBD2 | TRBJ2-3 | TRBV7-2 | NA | CASTTLAGGGVADTQYF | TGTGCCAGCACCACCCTAGCGGGAGGAGGGGTGGCAGATACGCAGTATTTT
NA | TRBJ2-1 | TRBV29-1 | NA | CSVDTGGNEQFF | TGCAGCGTTGACACTGGGGGCAATGAGCAGTTCTTC
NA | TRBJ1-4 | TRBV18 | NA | CASSPNRADEKLFF | TGTGCCAGCTCGCCTAACAGGGCGGATGAAAAACTGTTTTTT
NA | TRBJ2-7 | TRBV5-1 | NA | CASSTTTPYEQYF | TGCGCCAGCTCAACGACTACTCCCTACGAGCAGTACTTC
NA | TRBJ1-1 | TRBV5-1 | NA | CASIGPGTNTEAFF | TGCGCCAGCATCGGACCGGGGACGAACACTGAAGCTTTCTTT
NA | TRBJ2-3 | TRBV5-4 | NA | CASSNRGDTQYF | TGTGCCAGCAGCAACCGGGGAGATACGCAGTATTTT
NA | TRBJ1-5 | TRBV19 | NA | CASRYRGEGQPQHF | TGTGCCAGTAGGTATCGGGGAGAGGGACAGCCCCAGCATTTT
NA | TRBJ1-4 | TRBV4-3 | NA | CASSQAESEKLFF | TGCGCCAGCAGCCAAGCGGAGAGTGAAAAACTGTTTTTT